The next 2 T cell receptor beta chains were all read from a single sample in a study of cytomegalovirus exposure and HLA in healthy donors. Sequencing used immunoSEQ multiplex PCR; TCRdb keeps in-frame clones, though not all of them. The repertoire holds some 160,000 clones, approximately 90% seen once, with approximately 0.7% in the top ten. Sequencing used PBMCs. The receptor source for this set is a man between 18 and 29 years old in good health and CMV-seronegative.

The chain carries TRBV4-3 and TRBJ2-3; 9 bases are shared with TRBD2. The V gene end was trimmed by 1 base and the J gene end by 5 bases; junction bases not matched to a gene: 13. Germline lookup yields CDR1 LGHNA and CDR2 YSLEER. The CDR3 consists of 18 residues. The CDR3 DNA sequence: TGCGCCAGCAGCCAAGTGGCTAGCGGGAACGGCGCGGTAGATACGCAGTATTTT. It translates to CASSQVASGNGAVDTQYF.

This chain joins TRBV7-9 and TRBJ1-1; tentative D call: TRBD1 (6 bases). V was clipped by 0 bases and J by 10 bases, with 6 bases between them. Per the germline V gene, CDR1 is SEHNR and CDR2 is FQNEAQ (reference sequence). The CDR3 extends over 11 amino acids. In DNA form, the CDR3 reads TGTGCCAGCAGCTTAGCAGGGGGAGCTTTCTTT. Translation gives CASSLAGGAFF.